This TCR beta chain appears in the sequencing data of a study of shared clonotypes between healthy human individuals. The study, taken as a whole, reports: In general, naive subsets displayed greater estimated richness than memory subsets did.

TCRdb keeps only in-frame clones here, not all; method: immunoSEQ multiplex PCR. The sample lists roughly 400,000 clones; around 96% were seen once. A remark on this clone: Its cognate antigen is unknown.

V was shortened by 7 bases and J by 0 bases, with 17 bases between the two germline ends. In germline, CDR1 is SGHRS, CDR2 YFSETQ. The CDR3 runs to 17 residues. Material: memory CD8+ T cells sorted from blood. This sample's subset: CD45RO+ cells pooled with CCR7-negative TemRA cells. The chain has TRBV5-1 and TRBJ2-6; TRBD2 might be the D (6 bases). This receptor was identified in a man between 25 and 39 years old in good health. In nucleotides, the CDR3 is TGCGCCAGCCGGTTCGGAGGGCGGGGCTCTGGGGCCAACGTCCTGACTTTC. Protein: CASRFGGRGSGANVLTF.